This passage covers 5 T cell receptor beta chains from one sample sequenced in a study of blood T cell repertoires in COVID-19 (dated by TCRdb to about 2020). The library was obtained by the immunoSEQ multiplex PCR assay. As stored in TCRdb, this immuneACCESS dataset retains in-frame rearrangements with V and J assigned. A fraction of the clones does not appear; measured against another copy, unresolved V genes explain less than half of the discrepancy, and the remainder lacks a known reason. Present in this sample are about 160,000 clones, roughly 81% of which were seen just once. The top ten clonotypes cover around 5% of the sample. Input material: peripheral blood. These receptors were taken from a woman aged 45-60 years with COVID-19, enrolled during active disease.

The chain employs TRBV25-1 and TRBJ2-3; 8 bases map to TRBD2. The V and J ends lost 6 bases and 1 base, in that order; junction bases with no gene match: 9. The CDR3 has 16 amino acids. Per germline, CDR1 MGHDK and CDR2 SYGVNS. The CDR3, as DNA: TGTGCCAGCAGCGCTATAAGCGGGGGCCGCACAGATACGCAGTATTTT. Encoded protein: CASSAISGGRTDTQYF.

The chain recombines TRBV7-9 with TRBJ2-6; 8 bases are shared with TRBD1. The CDR3 extends over 17 amino acids. J gave up 0 bases and V 5 bases, and 6 bases lay outside the gene matches. CDR1 and CDR2 (germline): SEHNR, FQNEAQ (reference sequence). The CDR3, as DNA: TGTGCCAGCAGCCTGGGACAGGTACGCTCTGGGGCCAACGTCCTGACTTTC. This codes for CASSLGQVRSGANVLTF.

This chain connects TRBV5-1 to TRBJ1-1; 7 bases match TRBD1. The J segment lost 4 bases and the V segment lost 0 bases, leaving 9 bases of the junction unmatched. The CDR3 consists of 16 residues. Germline V lookup: CDR1 SGHRS, CDR2 YFSETQ. The CDR3 bases are TGCGCCAGCAGCTTGGTAGGAGGGGACAGCGCCACTGAAGCTTTCTTT. This encodes CASSLVGGDSATEAFF.

The chain uses TRBV18 and TRBJ2-7; the match to TRBD1 covers 8 bases. This CDR3 spans 14 amino acids. Germline CDR1 reads KGHSH; CDR2 reads LQKENI. Trimming at V came to 3 bases and at J to 2 bases, leaving 3 bases not matched to a gene. The CDR3: CASSPPGQAYEQYF. The CDR3 DNA reads TGTGCCAGCTCACCGCCGGGACAGGCCTACGAGCAGTACTTC.

This chain joins TRBV2 and TRBJ2-7; 9 bases map to TRBD1. V shed 10 bases, J shed 8 bases, and the junction held 18 bases outside the gene matches. The CDR3 runs to 15 residues. Germline V lookup: CDR1 SNHLY, CDR2 FYNNEI. CDR3 sequence (DNA): TGTGCCATTAATAGGCCGGCGGGACAGGGCTGGAAGCAGTACTTC. Protein sequence: CAINRPAGQGWKQYF.